This T cell receptor beta chain was sequenced in a study of T cells after yellow fever vaccination. As TCR cDNA was made by 5'RACE template switching, a universal primer site and UMIs were added. TCRdb used MiXCR to reprocess the 5' RACE reads, holding one entry per CDR3 protein. The sample yields some 550,000 distinct CDR3 sequences, 15% to 20% seen once. V shed 3 bases, J shed 6 bases, and the junction held 6 bases outside the gene matches. Germline lookup yields CDR1 SGHTA and CDR2 FQGNSA. The CDR3 extends over 15 amino acids. The chain employs TRBV7-2 and TRBJ2-2; 8 bases are a match to TRBD2. Sequences were derived from PBMCs, sampled 15 days after the yellow fever booster vaccination. This receptor was taken from a young man who received the YFV17D yellow fever vaccine. The CDR3 nucleotides are TGTGCCAGCAGCTTGAGTAGCGGGAAGGCCGGGGAGCTGTTTTTT. Amino acids: CASSLSSGKAGELFF. Based on the CDR3 plus reference TRBV7-2 and TRBJ2-2, the full variable domain is GAGVSQSPSNKVTEKGKDVELRCDPISGHTALYWYRQSLGQGLEFLIYFQGNSAPDKSGLPSDRFSAERTGGSVSTLTIQRTQQEDSAVYLCASSLSSGKAGELFFGEGSRLTVL.